These 9 T cell receptor beta chains originate from one sample sequenced in a study of cytomegalovirus exposure and HLA in healthy donors. Primers: 60 Vbeta forward and 13 Jbeta reverse. Measured with immunoSEQ multiplex PCR; TCRdb has only the in-frame clones, and not every one. Here the sample spans some 150,000 clones, roughly 79% being singletons. What was sequenced was PBMCs. The receptors here all came from a woman aged 50 to 60 in good health and CMV-seronegative.

V and J are TRBV28 and TRBJ1-5, with TRBD1 matching 7 bases. V shed 7 bases and J 6 bases; nucleotides not matched to a gene: 6. The germline gives CDR1 MDHEN, CDR2 SYDVKM. This CDR3 region has 13 residues. The CDR3 bases are TGTGCCAGCAACGACAGGGATACTCAGCCCCAGCATTTT. Translation gives CASNDRDTQPQHF.

The DNA for the CDR3 is TGTGCCAGCAGTGAAGAAGGCGGGGTGGGAGATACGCAGTATTTT. This codes for CASSEEGGVGDTQYF. V and J are TRBV2 and TRBJ2-3; tentatively, D is TRBD2 (6 bases). This CDR3 spans 15 amino acids. The V end lost 1 base, the J end lost 5 bases, and 13 bases lay between the germline ends. CDR1 and CDR2 from the germline V gene are SNHLY and FYNNEI.

The chain joins TRBV28 to TRBJ1-1; D uncertain. The CDR3 loop spans 13 amino acids. CDR1 is MDHEN and CDR2 is SYDVKM in the germline V gene. Between the trimmed V and J ends, which lost 6 bases and 6 bases, there was a span of 14 bases. The CDR3 nucleotides are TGTGCCAGCAGAACCGCGGGTAACGCTGAAGCTTTCTTT. Its translation is CASRTAGNAEAFF.

The chain joins TRBV2 to TRBJ2-1; 12 nucleotides match TRBD2. Germline V CDR1 and CDR2: SNHLY, FYNNEI. This CDR3 region has 19 residues. With 2 bases clipped from V and 2 bases from J, the junction kept 10 bases outside the gene matches. This CDR3 is CASSENLRTSGVTYNEQFF. The CDR3 region has the DNA TGTGCCAGCAGTGAAAATCTGAGGACTAGCGGGGTCACCTACAATGAGCAGTTCTTC.

The chain carries TRBV13 and TRBJ2-7; D remains unclear. The V gene's germline CDR1 is PRHDT and CDR2 FYEKMQ (reference sequence). Trimming shortened V by 0 bases and J by 3 bases, and 9 bases separated the two germline ends. This CDR3 has 14 amino acids. This CDR3 is CASSLGHTNYEQYF. The CDR3 bases are TGTGCCAGCAGCTTAGGTCACACTAACTACGAGCAGTACTTC.

The CDR3 DNA sequence: TGTGCCAGCAGTCCCGGGAGCAAATGGGGCTATGGCTACACCTTC. Residues: CASSPGSKWGYGYTF. This chain links TRBV28 with TRBJ1-2; D unclear. Trimming cost V 5 bases and J 4 bases, with 17 bases left between them. The CDR3 is 15 residues long. Germline V gene sequence: CDR1 MDHEN, CDR2 SYDVKM.

A remark on this clone: One end of the junction varies from germline; a read error may be responsible. J is TRBJ2-7 and V is TRBV7-8; no reliable D call. This CDR3 is 13 amino acids long. The germline CDR1 and CDR2 sequences are SGHVS and FQNEAQ. DNA for the CDR3: TGTGCCAGCAGCTTTGCGCACTCCTCCGAGCAGTACTTC. This sequence encodes CASSFAHSSEQYF.

This clone was picked up one time. The chain combines TRBV6-5 with TRBJ2-1; 7 positions match TRBD2. Germline V gene sequence: CDR1 MNHEY, CDR2 SVGAGI. CDR3 length equals 15 residues. The J segment lost 7 bases and the V segment lost 6 bases, leaving 12 bases of the junction unmatched. CDR3 sequence reads: CASSSRGLGSNEQFF. CDR3 DNA: TGTGCCAGCAGCTCCCGCGGACTAGGGTCGAATGAGCAGTTCTTC.

This sequence joins TRBV7-9 and TRBJ2-1; no firm D call. Germline V CDR1 and CDR2: SEHNR, FQNEAQ (reference sequence). Trimming took off 5 bases at V and 7 bases at J, with 6 bases between the two ends. The CDR3 totals 11 residues. In DNA form, the CDR3 reads TGTGCCAGCAGCCCGAGGAATGAGCAGTTCTTC. Its translation: CASSPRNEQFF.